This TCR beta chain was sequenced for a study of monozygotic twins with inflammatory bowel disease. Sampling involved one blood draw (approximately 2.3 ml) for every donor. TCRdb derives one entry per CDR3 protein from the 5' RACE reads, leaving out DNA. The sample includes 350,000 to 550,000 distinct CDR3 sequences. This CDR3 is 16 amino acids long. CDR1 is SGHRS and CDR2 is YFSETQ in the germline V gene. This clonotype originated in a human donor with ulcerative colitis or Crohn's disease, or a healthy co-twin of an affected twin (not recorded which). V gene TRBV5-1 combines with J gene TRBJ2-3; the TCRdb D gene call, TRBD1, has no DNA to confirm it. The specimen sequenced was blood. The CDR3 is CASSPVGGESTDTQYF. Drawing the rest from reference TRBV5-1 and TRBJ2-3, the complete variable domain is KAGVTQTPRYLIKTRGQQVTLSCSPISGHRSVSWYQQTPGQGLQFLFEYFSETQRNKGNFPGRFSGRQFSNSRSEMNVSTLELGDSALYLCASSPVGGESTDTQYFGPGTRLTVL.